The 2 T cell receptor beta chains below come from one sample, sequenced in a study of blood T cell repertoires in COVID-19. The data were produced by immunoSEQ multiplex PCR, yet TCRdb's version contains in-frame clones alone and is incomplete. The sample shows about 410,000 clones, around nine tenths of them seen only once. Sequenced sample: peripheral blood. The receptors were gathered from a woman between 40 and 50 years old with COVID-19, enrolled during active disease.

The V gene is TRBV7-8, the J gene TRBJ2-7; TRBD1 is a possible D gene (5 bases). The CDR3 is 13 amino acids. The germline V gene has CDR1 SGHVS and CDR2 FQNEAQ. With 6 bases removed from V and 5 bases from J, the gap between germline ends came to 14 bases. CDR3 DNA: TGTGCCAGCAGTCCGGACCTAGGGGACGAGCAGTACTTC. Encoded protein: CASSPDLGDEQYF.

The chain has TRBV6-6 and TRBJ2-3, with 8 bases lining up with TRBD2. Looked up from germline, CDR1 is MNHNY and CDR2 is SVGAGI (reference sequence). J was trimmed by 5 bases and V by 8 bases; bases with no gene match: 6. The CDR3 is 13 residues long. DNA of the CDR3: TGTGCCAGCCACGGGGGGGGGATAGATACGCAGTATTTT. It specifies CASHGGGIDTQYF.